These T cell receptor beta chains were read from a single sample in a study of blood T cells in healthy people across ages. MiXCR, applied by TCRdb to the 5' RACE reads, yields one record per CDR3 protein. Of some 1.4 million distinct CDR3 sequences listed, roughly 40% are singletons. Sequenced sample: blood. All receptors come from a woman aged 18-30 years in good health. The CDR3 runs from the conserved cysteine through the conserved F or W. Each record gives: CDR3 protein, CDR3 DNA, J gene, V gene, D gene, clone size. A D gene is named only where the DNA matches it firmly. Size values are once, few and many counts, or a class for expanded clones, and some rows have none.

CDR3: CASTHRGAWGQPQHF; DNA: TGTGCCAGCACCCATAGGGGAGCCTGGGGCCAGCCCCAGCATTTT; J: TRBJ1-5; V: TRBV6-5; D: NA; size: NA
CDR3: CASSVVGAGNTEAFF; DNA: TGTGCCAGCAGCGTAGTGGGCGCGGGGAACACTGAAGCTTTCTTT; J: TRBJ1-1; V: TRBV9; D: NA; size: NA
CDR3: CASGEGRGTQYF; DNA: TGTGCTAGTGGGGAAGGCCGCGGTACGCAGTATTTT; J: TRBJ2-3; V: TRBV12-5; D: NA; size: NA
CDR3: CASRPGTGIYEQYF; DNA: TGTGCCAGCAGGCCTGGGACAGGGATCTACGAGCAGTACTTC; J: TRBJ2-7; V: TRBV5-6; D: TRBD1; size: once
CDR3: CASSQDNNVGSIHEQYF; DNA: TGCGCCAGCAGCCAAGATAATAACGTAGGGAGTATCCATGAGCAGTACTTC; J: TRBJ2-7; V: TRBV4-1; D: NA; size: few
CDR3: CATSSSRSANTEAFF; DNA: TGTGCCACCAGCAGCAGCAGGAGTGCGAACACTGAAGCTTTCTTT; J: TRBJ1-1; V: TRBV15; D: NA; size: NA
CDR3: CASSMGPGGQNEQFF; DNA: TGTGCCAGCAGCATGGGCCCGGGAGGACAGAATGAGCAGTTCTTC; J: TRBJ2-1; V: TRBV6-2/TRBV6-3; D: NA; size: few
CDR3: CASSLLPGGISTDTQYF; DNA: TGTGCCAGCAGCTTATTGCCGGGCGGGATAAGCACAGATACGCAGTATTTT; J: TRBJ2-3; V: TRBV5-5; D: NA; size: NA
CDR3: CASSTVGNTEAFF; DNA: TGCGCCAGCAGCACAGTCGGTAACACTGAAGCTTTCTTT; J: TRBJ1-1; V: TRBV5-1; D: NA; size: once
CDR3: CASSLILPAGSNTGELFF; DNA: TGTGCCAGCAGCCTCATCCTTCCAGCGGGGTCGAACACCGGGGAGCTGTTTTTT; J: TRBJ2-2; V: TRBV28; D: TRBD2; size: NA
CDR3: CAGQGRSTDTQYF; DNA: TGTGCCGGACAGGGGCGAAGCACAGATACGCAGTATTTT; J: TRBJ2-3; V: TRBV24-1; D: TRBD1; size: once
CDR3: CATSDSNLQSEAFF; DNA: TGTGCCACCAGTGATTCGAACCTACAGAGTGAAGCTTTCTTT; J: TRBJ1-1; V: TRBV24-1; D: NA; size: NA
CDR3: CASLPASTSSTDTQYF; DNA: TGTGCCAGCCTCCCGGCTTCGACTTCTAGCACAGATACGCAGTATTTT; J: TRBJ2-3; V: TRBV6-1; D: NA; size: NA
CDR3: CASRKTEAQETQYF; DNA: TGTGCCAGCAGGAAAACAGAGGCCCAAGAGACCCAGTACTTC; J: TRBJ2-5; V: TRBV2; D: NA; size: few
CDR3: CSAIAGETQYF; DNA: TGCAGTGCCATTGCCGGGGAGACCCAGTACTTC; J: TRBJ2-5; V: TRBV20-1; D: NA; size: few
CDR3: CASSERWGTRVDYGYTF; DNA: TGTGCCAGCAGTGAACGGTGGGGTACAAGGGTAGACTATGGCTACACCTTC; J: TRBJ1-2; V: TRBV2; D: NA; size: NA
CDR3: CASRIGGASYNEQFF; DNA: TGTGCCAGCAGGATCGGGGGGGCGAGTTACAATGAGCAGTTCTTC; J: TRBJ2-1; V: TRBV28; D: TRBD2; size: NA
CDR3: CASSPGQGANLNEKLFF; DNA: TGTGCCAGCAGCCCGGGACAGGGGGCGAACTTAAATGAAAAACTGTTTTTT; J: TRBJ1-4; V: TRBV7-9; D: TRBD1; size: NA
CDR3: CSASSGGALIEQYF; DNA: TGCAGTGCCTCCAGCGGGGGGGCCCTGATCGAGCAGTACTTC; J: TRBJ2-7; V: TRBV20-1; D: TRBD2; size: few
CDR3: CAISAGGLYNEQFF; DNA: TGTGCCATCAGTGCGGGGGGGCTTTACAATGAGCAGTTCTTC; J: TRBJ2-1; V: TRBV10-3; D: TRBD2; size: few
CDR3: CASSLLGQGNQPQHF; DNA: TGTGCCAGCAGTTTATTAGGACAGGGCAATCAGCCCCAGCATTTT; J: TRBJ1-5; V: TRBV27; D: TRBD1; size: NA
CDR3: CASSKALASGRSTDTQYF; DNA: TGTGCCAGCAGCAAAGCCCTGGCGAGCGGGAGGAGTACAGATACGCAGTATTTT; J: TRBJ2-3; V: TRBV21-1; D: NA; size: NA
CDR3: CASSLKGGTGVNSPLHF; DNA: TGTGCCAGCAGCTTAAAGGGCGGGACAGGGGTTAATTCACCCCTCCACTTT; J: TRBJ1-6; V: TRBV7-3; D: TRBD1; size: few
CDR3: CASSQDLEGIWSGYTF; DNA: TGTGCCAGCAGCCAAGATCTTGAGGGAATTTGGTCTGGCTACACCTTC; J: TRBJ1-2; V: TRBV3-1; D: NA; size: NA